The source of this T cell receptor beta chain is a study of radiotherapy plus CTLA-4 blockade in lung cancer. This clone was counted only a few times. The assay was immunoSEQ multiplex PCR, and TCRdb's table has in-frame clones only and misses some. Of just under 60,000 clones listed, 72% are singletons. Between the trimmed V and J ends, which lost 2 bases and 3 bases, there was a span of 12 bases. Germline V CDR1 and CDR2: GTSNPN, SVGIG (reference sequence). This CDR3 spans 14 amino acids. The chain recombines TRBV30 with TRBJ2-3, with a possible D match to TRBD2 (6 bases). This TCR derives from a human donor with non-small cell lung cancer whose response to radiotherapy plus ipilimumab could not be evaluated. The starting material was peripheral blood, obtained from a patient treated with radiotherapy plus ipilimumab. CDR3 region: CAWSFAGRTDTQYF. The CDR3 coding sequence is TGTGCCTGGAGTTTTGCAGGGAGGACAGATACGCAGTATTTT. Full variable domain (missing parts from reference TRBV30 and TRBJ2-3): SQTIHQWPATLVQPVGSPLSLECTVEGTSNPNLYWYRQAAGRGLQLLFYSVGIGQISSEVPQNLSASRPQDRQFILSSKKLLLSDSGFYLCAWSFAGRTDTQYFGPGTRLTVL.